This T cell receptor beta chain comes out of a study of PD-1 blockade in classical Hodgkin lymphoma. In the study overall: Nivolumab was given intravenously to patients at 3 mg/kg every 2 weeks.

V shed 7 bases, J shed 5 bases, and the junction held 9 bases outside the gene matches. From germline, CDR1 is SGHRS and CDR2 YFSETQ. The CDR3 extends over 15 amino acids. Using immunoSEQ multiplex PCR, the repertoire was profiled, and TCRdb retains in-frame clones only, with some absent. The table has tens of thousands of clones, about 77% seen once; the top ten hold less than 10%. Time point: cycle 4 day 1 (C4D1), after five to seven weeks of nivolumab. Every single patient, without exception, relapsed after autologous stem cell transplantation, and brentuximab vedotin exposure varied. Best responses included complete response and partial response; otherwise, the best response was progressive disease.

Material: peripheral blood mononuclear cells (PBMCs), obtained before the fourth cycle of nivolumab. The chain couples TRBV5-1 to TRBJ1-1, with 12 bases identical to TRBD1. The sequence was collected from a human donor with classical Hodgkin lymphoma. CDR3 amino acids: CASGSGQGARTEAFF. Here the CDR3 DNA reads TGCGCCAGCGGATCGGGACAGGGGGCGAGGACTGAAGCTTTCTTT.